The next 21 T cell receptor beta chains were all read from a single sample in a study of OX40 agonist ivuxolimab in advanced cancers. Method: immunoSEQ multiplex PCR; TCRdb's copy keeps in-frame clones and lacks some. The table shows more than 45,000 clones, with around 90% occurring only once. Material: CD4+ or CD8+ T cells sorted from blood, obtained in a trial of the OX40 agonist ivuxolimab. Source of these receptors: an adult with an advanced solid tumor such as melanoma, head and neck, liver or kidney cancer.

The V and J genes are TRBV27 and TRBJ1-2, with a weak D call TRBD1 (5 bases). Germline V lookup: CDR1 MNHEY, CDR2 SMNVEV (reference sequence). This CDR3 has 14 amino acids. Trimming took 2 bases from V and 4 from J, leaving 11 bases between them. The CDR3 DNA sequence: TGTGCCAGCAGTTTAGGGCAGGGTGGCTATGGCTACACCTTC. It yields the protein CASSLGQGGYGYTF.

This chain uses TRBV6-4 with TRBJ2-1, with 7 bases aligning to TRBD2. Losses at the gene ends were 8 bases for V and 2 bases for J; bases not matched to a gene: 9. From germline, CDR1 is MRHNA and CDR2 SNTAGT. The CDR3 consists of 15 residues. CDR3: CASAPREAPYNEQFF. In DNA form, the CDR3 reads TGTGCCAGCGCCCCTCGGGAGGCCCCCTACAATGAGCAGTTCTTC.

This clone was found a few times. The V and J genes are TRBV29-1 and TRBJ2-3; 10 positions match TRBD1. The junction had 3 bases not matched to a gene; V was cut back by 3 bases and J by 3 bases. The CDR3 has 14 residues. CDR1 and CDR2 from the germline V gene are SQVTM and ANQGSEA. The CDR3 sequence: CSVEGTGVTDTQYF. The CDR3 DNA is TGCAGCGTTGAGGGGACAGGGGTTACAGATACGCAGTATTTT.

The V call is TRBV11-2, the J call TRBJ2-7, with D possibly matching TRBD1 (6 bases). CDR1 is SGHAT, CDR2 FQNNGV, per germline. The V end was cut by 0 bases, the J end by 3 bases, with 15 bases between. CDR3 length: 16 amino acids. Written as DNA, the CDR3 is TGTGCCAGCAGCTTAGATTGGACAGACCTTGTCTACGAGCAGTACTTC. This translates into CASSLDWTDLVYEQYF. Supplemented by reference TRBV11-2 and TRBJ2-7, the full variable domain reads EAGVAQSPRYKIIEKRQSVAFWCNPISGHATLYWYQQILGQGPKLLIQFQNNGVVDDSQLPKDRFSAERLKGVDSTLKIQPAKLEDSAVYLCASSLDWTDLVYEQYFGPGTRLTVT.

The J gene is TRBJ2-1, the V gene TRBV9; possibly TRBD1 for D (6 bases). Germline V gives CDR1 SGDLS, CDR2 YYNGEE. With 3 bases removed from V and 4 bases from J, the gap between germline ends came to 11 bases. The CDR3 consists of 14 residues. The CDR3 bases are TGTGCCAGCAGCGCGGCAGGGGCTTACAATGAGCAGTTCTTC. Translated: CASSAAGAYNEQFF.

This clone was seen more than once but under ten times. The V and J genes are TRBV6-5 and TRBJ1-5; 8 positions agree with TRBD1. Unmatched junction bases numbered 3, after V lost 6 bases and J lost 2 bases. Germline V gives CDR1 MNHEY, CDR2 SVGAGI. The length of the CDR3 is 14 residues. This CDR3 is CASRRTGRNQPQHF. CDR3 coding DNA: TGTGCCAGCAGAAGGACAGGGCGCAATCAGCCCCAGCATTTT.

The rearrangement links TRBV2 to TRBJ2-7, with D perhaps TRBD1 (6 bases). Germline CDR1 SNHLY, CDR2 FYNNEI. V was shortened by 4 bases and J by 5 bases, with 18 bases between the two germline ends. The CDR3 is 15 amino acids. The CDR3: CASSGDSTGPHEQYF. Written as DNA, the CDR3 is TGTGCCAGCAGTGGCGACTCCACAGGGCCCCACGAGCAGTACTTC.

The chain uses TRBV4-2 and TRBJ2-6; D possibly corresponds to TRBD1 (5 bases). The CDR3 loop spans 19 amino acids. Trimming stripped 0 bases from V and 0 bases from J, with 15 bases between. Germline-derived CDR1 and CDR2 are LGHNA and YNFKEQ. This CDR3 is CASSQDLVTEASGANVLTF. CDR3 in DNA: TGTGCCAGCAGCCAAGATCTCGTGACAGAGGCCTCTGGGGCCAACGTCCTGACTTTC.

This clone occurred once. CDR3 sequence reads: CAWSRWDTEAFF. In nucleotides, the CDR3 is TGTGCCTGGAGTCGTTGGGACACTGAAGCTTTCTTT. The chain is built from TRBV30 and TRBJ1-1; D is uncertain. CDR3 size: 12 residues. The V end was cut by 2 bases, the J end by 3 bases, with 7 bases between. CDR1 GTSNPN and CDR2 SVGIG come from the germline V gene (reference sequence).

The CDR3, as DNA: TGTGCCAGCAGCTTAGGTCTAGCGGGGTACGAGCAGTACTTC. Translated, it gives CASSLGLAGYEQYF. The chain joins TRBV11-2 to TRBJ2-7; 9 bases match TRBD2. V lost 1 base to trimming and J lost 4 bases; unmatched junction nucleotides: 2. Germline assignment: CDR1 SGHAT and CDR2 FQNNGV. The CDR3 has 14 amino acids.

This clone appeared many times. The chain combines TRBV21-1 with TRBJ2-2; the tabulated D call, TRBD1, remains unverified against the DNA. TRBV21-1 is annotated as a pseudogene. This CDR3 spans 16 amino acids. The CDR3 sequence is CASSLTGRNRAGELFF. The DNA for the CDR3 is TGTGCCAGCAGCCTGACAGGGAGGAATAGGGCCGGGGAGCTGTTTTTT.

V usage is TRBV14 and J usage is TRBJ2-7, with D possibly TRBD2 on 6 matching bases. This CDR3 is 14 amino acids long. CDR1 SGHDN and CDR2 FVKESK come from the germline V gene. Trimming took off 1 base at V and 3 bases at J, with 10 bases between the two ends. CDR3 DNA: TGTGCCAGCAGCCAAGGGAGGGGATACTACGAGCAGTACTTC. The encoded protein is CASSQGRGYYEQYF.

This clone was counted once. The chain recombines TRBV6-5 with TRBJ2-1; D is unclear. V was trimmed by 6 bases and J by 5 bases, leaving 14 bases between them. The CDR3 totals 14 residues. Germline CDR1 and CDR2: MNHEY and SVGAGI. The CDR3 DNA follows: TGTGCCAGCAGCCACCCCCAGGAAAACAATGAGCAGTTCTTC. Translation: CASSHPQENNEQFF.

This chain uses TRBV7-9 with TRBJ1-1; 7 positions agree with TRBD1. Trimming at V came to 9 bases and at J to 4 bases, leaving 8 bases not matched to a gene. This CDR3 is built from 13 residues. Germline V gene lookup returns CDR1 SEHNR and CDR2 FQNEAQ (reference sequence). The CDR3 bases are TGTGCCAGTACAGGGGTACGGACCACTGAAGCTTTCTTT. It codes for CASTGVRTTEAFF.

The chain has TRBV27 and TRBJ1-5; weak D call: TRBD1 (5 bases). Germline CDR1 and CDR2: MNHEY and SMNVEV (reference sequence). Trimming took 3 bases from V and 0 from J, leaving 21 bases between them. CDR3 size: 19 residues. The CDR3 nucleotides read TGTGCCAGCAGTTTCATAAGGCCCGGGGCAGGCTATAGCAATCAGCCCCAGCATTTT. The encoded protein is CASSFIRPGAGYSNQPQHF.

The J gene is TRBJ2-1, the V gene TRBV7-7; the D gene is possibly TRBD2 (5 bases). V dropped 2 bases and J dropped 9 bases, with 17 bases sitting between them. The germline V gene encodes CDR1 SSHAT and CDR2 FNYEAQ (reference sequence). The CDR3 runs to 15 residues. The CDR3 spells CASSLNSGQSGEQFF. In DNA form, the CDR3 reads TGTGCCAGCAGCTTAAACAGCGGCCAAAGTGGTGAGCAGTTCTTC.

The chain recombines TRBV9 with TRBJ2-6; D possibly corresponds to TRBD2 (5 bases). CDR1 is SGDLS, CDR2 YYNGEE, per germline. The CDR3 extends over 14 amino acids. Trimming took off 7 bases at V and 0 bases at J, with 8 bases between the two ends. The CDR3 is CASREGSGANVLTF. The CDR3 DNA follows: TGTGCCAGCCGGGAAGGCTCTGGGGCCAACGTCCTGACTTTC.

The CDR3 DNA reads as TGTGCCAGCAGTTTAAAGGGGCACTCCTACGAGCAGTACTTC. Its translation: CASSLKGHSYEQYF. This chain joins TRBV27 and TRBJ2-7, with a possible D match to TRBD1 (5 bases). There are 14 residues in the CDR3. Germline V CDR1 and CDR2: MNHEY, SMNVEV (reference sequence). With 2 bases removed from V and 0 bases from J, the gap between germline ends came to 8 bases.

This rearrangement joins TRBV28 to TRBJ2-3; the match to TRBD1 covers 8 bases. Germline trimming cut 5 bases from V and 4 bases from J; bases unmatched to any gene: 5. The CDR3 runs to 14 residues. CDR1 and CDR2 from the germline V gene are MDHEN and SYDVKM. The chain's CDR3 is CASSRGQGSDTQYF. The DNA for the CDR3 is TGTGCCAGCAGTCGTGGACAGGGCTCAGATACGCAGTATTTT.

The chain recombines TRBV11-2 with TRBJ2-7, with 7 bases identical to TRBD1. Per the germline V gene, CDR1 is SGHAT and CDR2 is FQNNGV. V lost 5 bases and J lost 2; bases outside the gene matches: 9. CDR3 length: 15 amino acids. The CDR3 region has the DNA TGTGCCAGCAGCCTTCCCGGGACAGCCGCCTACGAGCAGTACTTC. This codes for CASSLPGTAAYEQYF.

This chain joins TRBV9 and TRBJ2-1; 7 bases map to TRBD1. The CDR3 is made up of 17 amino acids. V gave up 0 bases and J gave up 5 bases; unmatched junction bases: 11. The germline V gene encodes CDR1 SGDLS and CDR2 YYNGEE. CDR3 sequence (DNA): TGTGCCAGCAGCGTAGAGACCCGGGGACAGCTAAACAATGAGCAGTTCTTC. Encoded protein: CASSVETRGQLNNEQFF.